This T cell receptor (beta chain) was sequenced for a study of T cells in Graves' hyperthyroidism and ophthalmopathy (dated by TCRdb to the late 2010s). About the investigation overall: Peripheral blood was sampled at the time of initial diagnosis, prior to any treatment. To identify distinguishing TCR V-J signatures, a discovery cohort of around 100 patients was used, comprising some 43 with Graves' ophthalmopathy and 57 with stable Graves' hyperthyroidism. Prospective prediction of ophthalmopathy was tested in an independent validation cohort consisting of roughly 19 hyperthyroidism patients and approximately 16 patients who later progressed to ophthalmopathy. For training and testing, the 110 or so patients in the discovery cohort were randomly divided in a 7:3 ratio. In addition, the study compared T-cell repertoires in thyroid tissue and in blood from 6 or 7 Graves' hyperthyroidism patients. After sampling, hyperthyroidism patients received methimazole starting at 30 mg daily, and ophthalmopathy patients received high-dose intravenous methylprednisolone. TCR Vbeta CDR3 sequencing of approximately 140 peripheral blood samples (fewer than 45 ophthalmopathy, roughly 72 hyperthyroidism and roughly 17 progressor patients) is reported in the paper.

The TCR beta CDR3 regions were amplified from RNA transcripts. The TCR CDR3 was subjected to a first round of RT-PCR using the HTBI primer set and the Qiagen OneStep RT-PCR kit. The libraries were constructed in a second round of multiplex PCR and then size-selected and purified. The libraries were sequenced on an Illumina HiSeq2000 using paired-end 100 bp reads. The original pipeline was this. Raw data were processed with SOAPnuke, discarding reads with adapters, uncalled bases, mean Phred below 15, or no exact constant-primer or identifier match. COPE v1.2.5 was used to merge high-quality paired reads, and clonotypes were defined as unique nucleotide sequences. MiTCR v1.1 was used to align clonotypes to the IMGT TRBV, TRBD and TRBJ reference segments. Only V-J combinations with frequency above 0.0001, covering roughly 99% of repertoires, were analysed. The TCS score was defined as the ratio of F50 (clonal expansion) to E x V (chaos), calculated using BLOSUM62-based TCRdist between CDR3 peptides within each V-J. Welch's t-statistics and random forest reduced roughly 530 V-J features to under 15, which were used in a naive Bayes classifier (R e1071). TCRdb reprocessing: public reads trimmed at Q25 with fastp, clones called with MiXCR, in-frame beta chains kept. CDR3 protein sequences are deduplicated, and each keeps its most common genes and DNA. The authors' filters were not applied to this entry. The sample table holds approximately 600,000 distinct CDR3 sequences, of which around 21% were seen once. Roughly a third of the sample rests with the top ten.

What the work shows at the level of the full study, not this receptor alone: No statistical method was used to fix the sample size in advance, and group allocation was not hidden from the investigators. In cross-validation, a model built on a 13 V-J signature told ophthalmopathy apart from stable hyperthyroidism with less than 90% sensitivity and approximately 81% specificity, and in testing the same model reached 80%/75%. Most expanded thyroid clonotypes (frequency above 0.001) were also detected in blood, suggesting blood repertoires may reflect thyroid immune responses. In validation, the model predicted progression to ophthalmopathy a median of 6.5 months before onset, with over 60% sensitivity and about 72% specificity.

In the ophthalmopathy patients, disease was moderately to severely active, with a Clinical Activity Score of 3 or more, a NOSPECS grade of 4 or more, and a duration of less than 3 months. Any patient with an uncontrolled infection, another autoimmune disease, pregnancy or lactation was excluded. Diagnoses were based on clinical symptoms, serum thyroxine and TRAb, thyroid ultrasound and orbital computed tomography. PBMCs were separated from approximately 10 ml of fresh peripheral blood using Ficoll-Paque density gradient centrifugation. Total RNA was extracted using Trizol reagent, and RNA quality was assessed on an Agilent 2100 Bioanalyzer. The V end loses 3 bases and the J end loses 7 bases, and a stretch of 8 bases separates them. Inclusive of the bounding cysteine and phenylalanine, the CDR3 is 12 residues long. Kept here is only the CDR3 DNA, which spans 36 bases and is read in frame from base 1.

Remarks on this clonotype: Its antigen is not yet known. It has no much larger one-base neighbor in the sample; base qualities were not kept.

The origin of this receptor is a man between 25 and 39 years old with Graves' ophthalmopathy. Sequencing was done on a sample of blood. The rearranged chain carries TRBV12-3 or TRBV12-4 and TRBJ2-3; no D segment can be confidently identified. The encoded CDR3 is CASSFDTNTQYF. The DNA sequence is TGTGCCAGCAGTTTCGACACCAATACGCAGTATTTT.